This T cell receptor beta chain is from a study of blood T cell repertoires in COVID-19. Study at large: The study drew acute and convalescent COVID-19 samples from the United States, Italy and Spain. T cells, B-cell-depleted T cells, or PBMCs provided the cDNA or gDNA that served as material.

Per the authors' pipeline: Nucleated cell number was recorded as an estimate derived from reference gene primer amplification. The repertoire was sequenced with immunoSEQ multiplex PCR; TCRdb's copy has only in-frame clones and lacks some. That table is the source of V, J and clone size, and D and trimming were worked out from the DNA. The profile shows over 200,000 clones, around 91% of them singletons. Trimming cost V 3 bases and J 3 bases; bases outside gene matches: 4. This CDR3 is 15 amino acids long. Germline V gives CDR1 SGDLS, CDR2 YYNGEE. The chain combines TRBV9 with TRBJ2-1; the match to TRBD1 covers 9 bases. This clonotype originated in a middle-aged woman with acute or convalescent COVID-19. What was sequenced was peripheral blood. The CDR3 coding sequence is TGTGCCAGCAGCGCCCGGGACAGGGTCTACAATGAGCAGTTCTTC. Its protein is CASSARDRVYNEQFF.